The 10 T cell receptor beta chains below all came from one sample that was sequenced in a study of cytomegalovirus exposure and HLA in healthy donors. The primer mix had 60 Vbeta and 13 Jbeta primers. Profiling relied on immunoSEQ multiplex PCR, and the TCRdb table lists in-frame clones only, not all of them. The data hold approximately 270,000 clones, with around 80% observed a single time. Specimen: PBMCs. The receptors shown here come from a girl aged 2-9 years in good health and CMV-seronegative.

CDR3 sequence (DNA): TGCAGTGCTAACGCGGACTATGGCTACACCTTC. Translation: CSANADYGYTF. The chain has TRBV20-1 and TRBJ1-2; D is undetermined. The V gene lost 4 bases and the J gene lost 3 bases, with 6 bases spanning the gap. The V gene's germline CDR1 is DFQATT and CDR2 SNEGSKA (reference sequence). This CDR3 is built from 11 residues.

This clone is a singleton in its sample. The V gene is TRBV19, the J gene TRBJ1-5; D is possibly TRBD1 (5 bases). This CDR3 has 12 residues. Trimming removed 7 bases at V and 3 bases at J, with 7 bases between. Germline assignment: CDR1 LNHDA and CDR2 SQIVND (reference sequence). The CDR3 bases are TGTGCCAGTAAAGGGGCCAATCAGCCCCAGCATTTT. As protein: CASKGANQPQHF.

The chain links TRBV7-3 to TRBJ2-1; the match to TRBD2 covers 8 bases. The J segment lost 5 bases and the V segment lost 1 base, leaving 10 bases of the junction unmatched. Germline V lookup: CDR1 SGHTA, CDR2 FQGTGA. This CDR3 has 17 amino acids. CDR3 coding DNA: TGTGCCAGCAGCTTAATATCGGGTTGGCGGGAGGACAATGAGCAGTTCTTC. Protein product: CASSLISGWREDNEQFF.

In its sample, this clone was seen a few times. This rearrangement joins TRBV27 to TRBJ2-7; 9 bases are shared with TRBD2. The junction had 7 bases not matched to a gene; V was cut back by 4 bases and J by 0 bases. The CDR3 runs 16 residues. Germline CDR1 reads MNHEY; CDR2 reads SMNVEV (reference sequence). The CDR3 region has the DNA TGTGCCAGCAGTTCGCGGGGACTAGCTAACTCCTACGAGCAGTACTTC. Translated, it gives CASSSRGLANSYEQYF.

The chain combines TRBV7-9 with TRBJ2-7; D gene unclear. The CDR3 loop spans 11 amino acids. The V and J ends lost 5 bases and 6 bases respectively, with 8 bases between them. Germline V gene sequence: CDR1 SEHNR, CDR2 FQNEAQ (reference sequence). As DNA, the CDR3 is TGTGCCAGCAGCCCCCTCCTCGAGCAGTACTTC. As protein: CASSPLLEQYF.

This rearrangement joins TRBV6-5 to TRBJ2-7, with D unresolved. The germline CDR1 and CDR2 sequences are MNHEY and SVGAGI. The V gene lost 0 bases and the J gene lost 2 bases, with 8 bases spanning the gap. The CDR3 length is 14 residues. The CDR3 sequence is CASSYSVRAYEQYF. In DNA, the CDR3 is TGTGCCAGCAGTTACTCGGTACGGGCCTACGAGCAGTACTTC.

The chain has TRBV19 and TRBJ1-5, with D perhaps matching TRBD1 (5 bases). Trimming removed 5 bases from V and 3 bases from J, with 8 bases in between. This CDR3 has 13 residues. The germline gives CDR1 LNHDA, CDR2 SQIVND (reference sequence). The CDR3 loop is CASSSGINQPQHF. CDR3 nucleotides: TGTGCCAGTAGTTCAGGGATCAATCAGCCCCAGCATTTT. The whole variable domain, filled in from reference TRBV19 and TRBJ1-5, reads DGGITQSPKYLFRKEGQNVTLSCEQNLNHDAMYWYRQDPGQGLRLIYYSQIVNDFQKGDIAEGYSVSREKKESFPLTVTSAQKNPTAFYLCASSSGINQPQHFGDGTRLSIL.

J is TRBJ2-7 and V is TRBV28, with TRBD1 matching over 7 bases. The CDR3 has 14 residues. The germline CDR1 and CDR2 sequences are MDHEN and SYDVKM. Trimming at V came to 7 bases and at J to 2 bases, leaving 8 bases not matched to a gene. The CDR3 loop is CASTPGGRTYEQYF. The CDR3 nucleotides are TGTGCCAGCACCCCAGGGGGACGCACCTACGAGCAGTACTTC.

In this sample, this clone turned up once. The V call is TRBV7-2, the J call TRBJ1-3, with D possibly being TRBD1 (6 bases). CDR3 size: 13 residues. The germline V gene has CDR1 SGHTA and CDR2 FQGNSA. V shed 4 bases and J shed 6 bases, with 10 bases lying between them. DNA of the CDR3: TGTGCCAGCAGCTCAGGACAGCTAAACACCATATATTTT. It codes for CASSSGQLNTIYF.

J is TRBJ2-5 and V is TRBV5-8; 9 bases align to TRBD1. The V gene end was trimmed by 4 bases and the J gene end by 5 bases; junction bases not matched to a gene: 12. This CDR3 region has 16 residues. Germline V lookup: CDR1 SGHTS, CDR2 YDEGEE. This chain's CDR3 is CASSAGWDREGETQYF. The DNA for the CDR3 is TGTGCCAGCAGCGCGGGATGGGACAGGGAGGGGGAGACCCAGTACTTC. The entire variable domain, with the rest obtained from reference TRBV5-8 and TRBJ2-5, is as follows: EAGVTQSPTHLIKTRGQQATLRCSPISGHTSVYWYQQALGLGLQFLLWYDEGEERNRGNFPPRFSGRQFPNYSSELNVNALELEDSALYLCASSAGWDREGETQYFGPGTRLLVL.